This record concerns one T cell receptor (beta chain) sequence. Antigen unknown. Amplification used 60 Vbeta primers and 13 Jbeta primers. The data were produced by immunoSEQ multiplex PCR, yet TCRdb's version contains in-frame clones alone and is incomplete. This sample has about 160,000 clones, with over 75% found just once. The CDR3 covers 14 residues. V was trimmed by 1 base and J by 4 bases, leaving 9 bases between them. Germline assignment: CDR1 SGHTS and CDR2 YDEGEE. These data are taken from a study of cytomegalovirus exposure and HLA in healthy donors. Study-wide context: Clustering assigned 70% to 85% of the approximately 370 genotyped donors to the Caucasian-associated ancestry cluster. Study-wide results and caveats: CMV serostatus was the only recorded immune exposure for donors. A later analysis revealed that TCR association rates differed between HLA loci, peaking at DRB1 and bottoming out at HLA-C. Some segments of the V type, notably TRBV6-2 and TRBV6-3, were excluded as indistinguishable.

Material: PBMCs. The V gene is TRBV5-8, the J gene TRBJ1-5; D uncertain. This TCR was sampled from a young woman in good health and CMV-seronegative. This chain's CDR3 is CASSLWQINQPQHF. The DNA for the CDR3 is TGTGCCAGCAGCTTGTGGCAGATTAATCAGCCCCAGCATTTT.